The next 15 T cell receptor beta chains were all read from a single sample in a study of human T cells and chemical hapten exposure. TCRdb called the RACE reads again in MiXCR, with one record for every CDR3 protein. Counted here are about 120,000 distinct CDR3 sequences, roughly 13% occurring once; the ten biggest clones make up approximately 2.6%. Time point given: pre-sensitization, week 0. The sample's treatment: therapeutic diphenylcyclopropenone sensitization with weekly scalp DPC. The source was whole blood, collected in connection with sensitization to the hapten diphenylcyclopropenone (DPC). Receptors were obtained from a woman under 30 with alopecia areata. Some clones in this sample may be carry-over from other donors' samples.

The rearrangement uses TRBV4-3 and TRBJ1-4, with a possible D match to TRBD1 (5 bases). Germline CDR1 reads LGHNA; CDR2 reads YSLEER. Deletions cut 0 bases from V and 8 bases from J, with 10 bases between. CDR3 length: 14 residues. The CDR3 DNA reads as TGCGCCAGCAGCCAAGAGGCAGGGTACGAAAAACTGTTTTTT. It translates to CASSQEAGYEKLFF.

This clonotype occurred many times. Its ends do not fully match the called genes, so a read error is possible. This chain connects TRBV5-1 to TRBJ2-3, with 10 bases fitting TRBD2. Germline loops: CDR1 SGHRS, CDR2 YFSETQ. The CDR3 has 16 residues. CDR3 loop: CASSLAGTSGASPRHF. As DNA, the CDR3 is TGCGCCAGCAGCTTGGCCGGAACTAGCGGGGCATCCCCGAGGCATTTT.

This clonotype was found many times. V gene TRBV4-3 combines with J gene TRBJ1-1; 8 positions match TRBD1. V shed 3 bases, J shed 5 bases, and the junction held 11 bases outside the gene matches. CDR3 size: 16 residues. CDR1 LGHNA and CDR2 YSLEER come from the germline V gene. The DNA for the CDR3 is TGCGCCAGCAGCCAGGGAACCGGGACAGGCCCAACTGAAGCTTTCTTT. This codes for CASSQGTGTGPTEAFF.

This clonotype was picked up a small number of times. The genes are TRBV6-1 and TRBJ2-7; TRBD2 aligns across 11 bases. CDR1 and CDR2 (germline): MNHNS, SASEGT. Trimming at V came to 4 bases and at J to 1 base, leaving 3 bases not matched to a gene. The CDR3 is 15 amino acids. CDR3 region: CASSAGTSGSYEQYF. The CDR3 DNA is TGTGCCAGCAGTGCCGGGACTAGCGGATCCTACGAGCAGTACTTC.

This clonotype has just one count. V gene TRBV4-1 combines with J gene TRBJ1-6; D is unresolved. CDR1 and CDR2 from the germline V gene are MGHRA and YSYEKL. CDR3 length: 14 residues. V was trimmed by 4 bases and J by 8 bases, leaving 12 bases between them. The CDR3 loop reads CASSRMTNYSPLHF. CDR3 nucleotides: TGCGCCAGCAGCCGAATGACAAACTATTCACCCCTCCACTTT.

In its sample, this clonotype was seen a few times. The V and J genes are TRBV6-2 or TRBV6-3 and TRBJ1-2; D is unclear. The CDR3 has 13 residues. V lost 6 bases and J lost 6, with 14 bases in between. Germline V gene data show CDR1 as MNHEY and CDR2 as SVGEGT. The CDR3 DNA reads TGTGCCAGCAGCACTGCAACAGATCATGGCTACACCTTC. Its translation is CASSTATDHGYTF.

This clonotype was counted between two and nine times. The chain couples TRBV13 to TRBJ2-3; TRBD2 aligns across 8 bases. V dropped 7 bases and J dropped 2; count of bases not matched to a gene: 5. The CDR3 sequence is 14 residues long. In germline, CDR1 is PRHDT, CDR2 FYEKMQ (reference sequence). This chain's CDR3 is CASTSGGFTDTQYF. The CDR3 nucleotides read TGTGCCAGCACCAGCGGGGGATTCACAGATACGCAGTATTTT.

This clonotype showed up many times. The chain has TRBV7-3 and TRBJ2-4, with D maybe TRBD1 (5 bases). This CDR3 region has 16 residues. V lost 5 bases and J lost 6, with 20 bases in between. Germline loops: CDR1 SGHTA, CDR2 FQGTGA. CDR3 DNA sequence: TGTGCCAGCAGCCAGGGTGTAGGGCACCAGAGAAACATTCAGTACTTC. Its translation is CASSQGVGHQRNIQYF.

The sample holds many counts of this clonotype. CDR3 nucleotide sequence: TGTGCCAGCAGTTCGGGGACAGGAGGGGACGAGCAGTACTTC. Amino acids: CASSSGTGGDEQYF. The gene calls are TRBV12-3 or TRBV12-4 and TRBJ2-7; 8 bases map to TRBD1. Unmatched junction bases numbered 7, after V lost 4 bases and J lost 5 bases. The length of the CDR3 is 14 residues.

This clonotype was recorded many times. The chain carries TRBV10-3 and TRBJ1-5; possibly TRBD1 for D (5 bases). Germline-derived CDR1 and CDR2 are ENHRY and SYGVKD. The V end lost 6 bases, the J end lost 4 bases, and 10 bases lay between the germline ends. There are 13 residues in the CDR3. CDR3 loop: CAISVGDNQPQHF. The CDR3, as DNA: TGTGCCATCAGCGTGGGGGATAATCAGCCCCAGCATTTT.

This clonotype was detected ten times or more. The genes are TRBV27 and TRBJ2-7; D not resolved. The V and J ends lost 4 bases and 4 bases respectively, with 5 bases between them. The CDR3 is 11 amino acids. CDR1 MNHEY and CDR2 SMNVEV come from the germline V gene (reference sequence). The CDR3 reads CASSSLYEQYF. The CDR3 DNA follows: TGTGCCAGCAGTTCCCTGTACGAGCAGTACTTC.

This clonotype was seen a few times. The chain has TRBV20-1 and TRBJ1-5, with D hard to call. From germline, CDR1 is DFQATT and CDR2 SNEGSKA (reference sequence). Trimming removed 4 bases at V and 1 base at J, with 11 bases between. This CDR3 has 14 amino acids. Here the CDR3 DNA reads TGCAGTGCTAAAGAAGCACGGAGCAATCAGCCCCAGCATTTT. Translating it yields CSAKEARSNQPQHF.

A few counts support this clonotype. The chain couples TRBV20-1 to TRBJ2-2, with TRBD2 matching 9 bases. The CDR3 runs 14 residues. V was clipped by 2 bases and J by 5 bases; unmatched bases: 3. Germline lookup yields CDR1 DFQATT and CDR2 SNEGSKA (reference sequence). As DNA, the CDR3 is TGCAGTGCTAGACTAGCGGGGTTTACCGGGGAGCTGTTTTTT. It codes for CSARLAGFTGELFF.

This clonotype has just a few counts. This chain connects TRBV7-9 to TRBJ1-2, with D tentatively TRBD1 (6 bases). In germline, CDR1 is SEHNR, CDR2 FQNEAQ (reference sequence). The CDR3 spans 14 residues. Trimming left V 3 bases short and J 6 bases short, with 14 bases between. CDR3 nucleotides: TGTGCCAGCAGCTTCAACCCGGCAGGGGATGGCTACACCTTC. Translating it yields CASSFNPAGDGYTF.

This clonotype was observed a few times. This chain joins TRBV7-9 and TRBJ2-7, with no clear D. The CDR3 is made up of 13 amino acids. V lost 0 bases and J lost 7, with 10 bases in between. CDR1 is SEHNR, CDR2 FQNEAQ, per germline (reference sequence). The CDR3, as DNA: TGTGCCAGCAGCTTAGCGCTCTCTGGGGAGCAGTACTTC. This translates into CASSLALSGEQYF.